These T cell receptor beta chains were read from a single sample in a study of cytomegalovirus exposure and HLA in healthy donors. Libraries were prepared by immunoSEQ multiplex PCR; TCRdb keeps only in-frame clonotypes and omits some of them. Among roughly 150,000 clones, approximately 75% were seen once, and the ten largest hold about 1.9%. The source material was PBMCs. The receptors here all came from a woman aged 18-29 years in good health and CMV-seronegative. The conserved cysteine and the conserved F or W are not part of the CDR3 here. Each record gives: J gene, V gene, CDR3 protein.

>TRBJ2-1|TRBV7-2
ASSFAPLAGNNEQF
>TRBJ2-1|TRBV19
ASSISNEQF
>TRBJ1-2|TRBV6-1
ASSESGFRYGYT
>TRBJ1-1|TRBV9
ASSANIDRAAF
>TRBJ2-1|TRBV5-1
ASSLYPLTSGSNEQF
>TRBJ2-3|TRBV6-6
ASSYWTGYPDTQY
>TRBJ2-1|TRBV9
ASSFDNEQF
>TRBJ1-4|TRBV18
ASSPPGGGAPNEKLF
>TRBJ2-1|TRBV7-9
ASSSRPPDRYNEQF
>TRBJ2-7|TRBV7-7
ASSLNQGAHEQY
>TRBJ2-3|TRBV6-1
ASSETGGDTDTQY
>TRBJ2-3|TRBV29-1
SVGPLQGADTQY
>TRBJ2-5|TRBV7-8
ASSSRGLAGPAEETQY
>TRBJ2-1|TRBV9
ASSVGAGGPPYNEQF
>TRBJ1-2|TRBV28
ASSLTPPGVHYGYT
>TRBJ2-5|TRBV2
ASNLSGSLSETQY
>TRBJ1-6|TRBV6-1
ASSWTTGHNSPLH
>TRBJ2-7|TRBV27
ASSLGTTNYEQY
>TRBJ1-3|TRBV6-1
ASRLQKTGNTIY
>TRBJ1-4|TRBV6-6
ASSDPGQTEKLF